Detailed here is one T cell receptor beta chain. The antigen remains undetermined. The sample belongs to a study of cytomegalovirus exposure and HLA in healthy donors. The PCR was carried out with 60 Vbeta primers and 13 Jbeta primers. The authors' processing: Later, 65 million to 85 million unique TCR beta chains were counted in an analysis, and roughly 10 million of them were shared. The protocol was immunoSEQ multiplex PCR, while the TCRdb copy is restricted to in-frame clones and leaves out a portion. V and J calls and clone size follow that table, whereas D and trimming were derived from the DNA. Of under 300,000 clones listed, about four fifths were seen once; the top ten hold more than 1.5%. The CDR3 is 11 amino acids. Germline CDR1 is GTSNPN and CDR2 is SVGIG (reference sequence). With 5 bases removed from V and 10 bases from J, the gap between germline ends came to 12 bases. Findings and caveats of the study: In an earlier analysis, most TCR beta V segments were productive about 87% or about 30% of the time.

Material: PBMCs. The genes are TRBV30 and TRBJ2-1; D uncertain. The clonotype was recovered from a woman between 40 and 55 years old in good health and CMV-seropositive. CDR3 DNA sequence: TGTGCCTGGGAGCGAATTGCGGAGCAGTTCTTC. Protein: CAWERIAEQFF.